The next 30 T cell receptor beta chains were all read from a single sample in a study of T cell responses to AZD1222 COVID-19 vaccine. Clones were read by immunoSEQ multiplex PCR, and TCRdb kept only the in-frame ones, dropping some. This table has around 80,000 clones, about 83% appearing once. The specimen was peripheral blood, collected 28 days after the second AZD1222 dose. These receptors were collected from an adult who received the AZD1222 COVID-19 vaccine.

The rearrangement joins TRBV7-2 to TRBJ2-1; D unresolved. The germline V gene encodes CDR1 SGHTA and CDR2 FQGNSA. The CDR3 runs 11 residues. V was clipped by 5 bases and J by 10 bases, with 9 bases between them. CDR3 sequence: CASSRMGEQFF. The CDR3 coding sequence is TGTGCCAGCAGCCGCATGGGGGAGCAGTTCTTC.

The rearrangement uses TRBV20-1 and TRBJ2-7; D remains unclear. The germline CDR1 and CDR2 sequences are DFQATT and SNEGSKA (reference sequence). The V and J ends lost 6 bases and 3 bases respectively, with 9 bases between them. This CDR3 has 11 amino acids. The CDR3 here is CSAEAIYEQYF. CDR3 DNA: TGCAGTGCCGAGGCCATCTACGAGCAGTACTTC.

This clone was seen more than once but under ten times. The CDR3 DNA reads as TGCGCCAGCAGCTCAACTAGCGGGAACACCTACGAGCAGTACTTC. Amino acids: CASSSTSGNTYEQYF. The J gene is TRBJ2-7, the V gene TRBV5-1; TRBD2 agrees at 10 bases. The J segment lost 2 bases and the V segment lost 3 bases, leaving 5 bases of the junction unmatched. Germline CDR1 SGHRS, CDR2 YFSETQ. CDR3 length equals 15 residues.

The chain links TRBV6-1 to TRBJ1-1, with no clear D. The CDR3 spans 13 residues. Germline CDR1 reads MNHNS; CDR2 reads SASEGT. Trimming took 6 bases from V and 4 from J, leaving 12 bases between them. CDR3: CASSPLKGTEAFF. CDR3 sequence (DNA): TGTGCCAGCAGCCCTCTGAAGGGCACTGAAGCTTTCTTT.

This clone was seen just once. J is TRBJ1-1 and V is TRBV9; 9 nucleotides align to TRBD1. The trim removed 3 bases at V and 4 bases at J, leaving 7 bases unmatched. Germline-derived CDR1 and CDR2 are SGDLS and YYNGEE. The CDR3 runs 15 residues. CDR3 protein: CASSALTGGGTEAFF. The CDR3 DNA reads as TGTGCCAGCAGCGCACTCACAGGGGGCGGCACTGAAGCTTTCTTT.

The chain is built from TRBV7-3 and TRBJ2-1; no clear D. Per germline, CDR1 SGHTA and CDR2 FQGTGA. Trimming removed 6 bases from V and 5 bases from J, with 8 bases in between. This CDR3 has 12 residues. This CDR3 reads CASSYSNNEQFF. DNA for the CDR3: TGTGCCAGCAGTTACAGTAACAATGAGCAGTTCTTC. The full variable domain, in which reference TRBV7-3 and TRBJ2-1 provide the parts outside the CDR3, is GAGVSQTPSNKVTEKGKYVELRCDPISGHTALYWYRQSLGQGPEFLIYFQGTGAADDSGLPNDRFFAVRPEGSVSTLKIQRTERGDSAVYLCASSYSNNEQFFGPGTRLTVL.

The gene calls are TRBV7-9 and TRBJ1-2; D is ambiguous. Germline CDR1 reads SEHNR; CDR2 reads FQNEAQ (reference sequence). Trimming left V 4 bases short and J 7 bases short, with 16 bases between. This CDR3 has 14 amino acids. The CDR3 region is CASSSESRISGYTF. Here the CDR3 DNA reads TGTGCCAGCAGCTCAGAATCACGGATATCTGGCTACACCTTC.

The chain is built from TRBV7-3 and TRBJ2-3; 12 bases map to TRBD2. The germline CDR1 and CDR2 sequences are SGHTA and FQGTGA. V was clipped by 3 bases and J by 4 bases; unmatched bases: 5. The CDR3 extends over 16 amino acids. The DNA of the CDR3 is TGTGCCAGCAGCTTCCGACTAGCGGGAGAGGCAGATACGCAGTATTTT. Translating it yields CASSFRLAGEADTQYF.

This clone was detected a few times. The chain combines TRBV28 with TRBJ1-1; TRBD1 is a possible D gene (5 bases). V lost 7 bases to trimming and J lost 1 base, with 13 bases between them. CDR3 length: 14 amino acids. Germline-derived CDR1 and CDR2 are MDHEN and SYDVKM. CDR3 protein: CASMGGEQNTEAFF. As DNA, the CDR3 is TGTGCCAGCATGGGGGGAGAACAGAACACTGAAGCTTTCTTT. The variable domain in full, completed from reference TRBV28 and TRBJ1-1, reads DVKVTQSSRYLVKRTGEKVFLECVQDMDHENMFWYRQDPGLGLRLIYFSYDVKMKEKGDIPEGYSVSREKKERFSLILESASTNQTSMYLCASMGGEQNTEAFFGQGTRLTVV.

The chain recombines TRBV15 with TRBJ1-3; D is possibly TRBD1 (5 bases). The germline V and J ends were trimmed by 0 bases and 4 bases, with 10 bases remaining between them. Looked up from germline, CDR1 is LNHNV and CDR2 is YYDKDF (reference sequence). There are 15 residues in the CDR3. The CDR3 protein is CATSRDPGEGNTIYF. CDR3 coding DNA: TGTGCCACCAGCAGAGATCCGGGGGAGGGAAACACCATATATTTT.

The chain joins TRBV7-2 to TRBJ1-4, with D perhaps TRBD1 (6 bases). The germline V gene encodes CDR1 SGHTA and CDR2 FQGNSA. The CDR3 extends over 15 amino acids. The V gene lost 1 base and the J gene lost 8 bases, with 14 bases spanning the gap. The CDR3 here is CASSLGDRRGEKLFF. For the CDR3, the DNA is TGTGCCAGCAGCTTAGGAGACAGGCGCGGAGAAAAACTGTTTTTT.

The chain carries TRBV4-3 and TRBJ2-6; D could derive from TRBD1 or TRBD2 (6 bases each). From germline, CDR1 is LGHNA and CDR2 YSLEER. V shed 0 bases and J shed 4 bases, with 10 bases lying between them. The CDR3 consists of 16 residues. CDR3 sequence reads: CASSQDSGAGANVLTF. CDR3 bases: TGCGCCAGCAGCCAAGATTCGGGGGCGGGGGCCAACGTCCTGACTTTC.

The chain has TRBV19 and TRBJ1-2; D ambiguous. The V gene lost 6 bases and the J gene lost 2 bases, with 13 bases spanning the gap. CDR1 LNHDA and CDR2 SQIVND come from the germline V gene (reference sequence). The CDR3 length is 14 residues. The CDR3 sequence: CASRRGGRNYGYTF. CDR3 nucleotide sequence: TGTGCCAGTAGGCGCGGAGGCCGCAACTATGGCTACACCTTC.

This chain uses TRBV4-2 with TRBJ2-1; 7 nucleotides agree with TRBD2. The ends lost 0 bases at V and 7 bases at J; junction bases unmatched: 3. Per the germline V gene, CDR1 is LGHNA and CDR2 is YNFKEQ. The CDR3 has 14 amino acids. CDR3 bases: TGTGCCAGCAGCCAAGATGGGACTATTAATGAGCAGTTCTTC. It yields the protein CASSQDGTINEQFF.

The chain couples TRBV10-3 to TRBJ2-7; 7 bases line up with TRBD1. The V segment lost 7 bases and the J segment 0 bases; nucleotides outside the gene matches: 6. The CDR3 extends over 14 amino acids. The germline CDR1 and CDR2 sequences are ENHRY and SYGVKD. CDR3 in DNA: TGTGCCATCAAGGGGGCGGAGAGCTCCTACGAGCAGTACTTC. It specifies CAIKGAESSYEQYF.

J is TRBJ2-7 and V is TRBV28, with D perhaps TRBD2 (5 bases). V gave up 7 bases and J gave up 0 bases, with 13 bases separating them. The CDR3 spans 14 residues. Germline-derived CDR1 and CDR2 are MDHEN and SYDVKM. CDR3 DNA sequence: TGTGCCAGCAAAGGACTCATGAGCTCCTACGAGCAGTACTTC. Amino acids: CASKGLMSSYEQYF. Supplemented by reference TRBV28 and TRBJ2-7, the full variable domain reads DVKVTQSSRYLVKRTGEKVFLECVQDMDHENMFWYRQDPGLGLRLIYFSYDVKMKEKGDIPEGYSVSREKKERFSLILESASTNQTSMYLCASKGLMSSYEQYFGPGTRLTVT.

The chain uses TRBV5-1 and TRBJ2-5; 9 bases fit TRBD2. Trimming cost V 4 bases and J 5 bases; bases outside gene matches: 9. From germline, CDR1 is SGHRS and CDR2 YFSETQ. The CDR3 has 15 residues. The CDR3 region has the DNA TGCGCCAGCAGCGGGGTAGCGGGAGTACGGGAGACCCAGTACTTC. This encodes CASSGVAGVRETQYF.

The CDR3 DNA follows: TGTGCCAGCAGTCGAGGGAGGAGTAACTATGGCTACACCTTC. Protein: CASSRGRSNYGYTF. This chain connects TRBV28 to TRBJ1-2; D gene unclear. The CDR3 loop spans 14 amino acids. Germline CDR1 is MDHEN and CDR2 is SYDVKM. Trimming removed 5 bases from V and 1 base from J, with 11 bases in between.

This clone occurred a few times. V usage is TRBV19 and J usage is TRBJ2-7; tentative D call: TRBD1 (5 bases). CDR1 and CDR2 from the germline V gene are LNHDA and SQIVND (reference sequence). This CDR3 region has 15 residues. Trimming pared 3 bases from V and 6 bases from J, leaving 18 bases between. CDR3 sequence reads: CASSIAGQGRGEQYF. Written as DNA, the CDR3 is TGTGCCAGTAGTATCGCTGGGCAGGGTAGAGGCGAGCAGTACTTC.

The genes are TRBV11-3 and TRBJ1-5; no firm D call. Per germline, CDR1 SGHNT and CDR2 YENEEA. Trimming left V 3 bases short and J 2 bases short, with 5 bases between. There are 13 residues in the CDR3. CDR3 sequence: CASSFPGNQPQHF. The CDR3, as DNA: TGTGCCAGCAGCTTCCCGGGCAATCAGCCCCAGCATTTT.

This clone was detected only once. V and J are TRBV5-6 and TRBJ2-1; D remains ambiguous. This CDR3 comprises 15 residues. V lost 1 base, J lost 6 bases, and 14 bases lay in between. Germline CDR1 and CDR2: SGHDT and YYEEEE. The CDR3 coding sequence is TGTGCCAGCAGCTTGATGTGGGAAGGGTCCAATGAGCAGTTCTTC. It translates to CASSLMWEGSNEQFF.

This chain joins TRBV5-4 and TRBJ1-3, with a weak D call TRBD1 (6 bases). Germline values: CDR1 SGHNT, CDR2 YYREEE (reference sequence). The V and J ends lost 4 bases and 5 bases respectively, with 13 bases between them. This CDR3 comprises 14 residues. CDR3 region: CASSASGGRNTIYF. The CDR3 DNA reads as TGTGCCAGCAGCGCCTCGGGGGGGCGAAACACCATATATTTT.

For the CDR3, the DNA is TGTGCCAGTAGTATTGGACGGCGTAATCAGCCCCAGCATTTT. Its protein is CASSIGRRNQPQHF. V usage is TRBV19 and J usage is TRBJ1-5, with D uncertain. The V end lost 3 bases, the J end lost 4 bases, and 10 bases lay between the germline ends. Germline CDR1 is LNHDA and CDR2 is SQIVND (reference sequence). CDR3 length: 14 amino acids. Based on the CDR3 plus reference TRBV19 and TRBJ1-5, the full variable domain is DGGITQSPKYLFRKEGQNVTLSCEQNLNHDAMYWYRQDPGQGLRLIYYSQIVNDFQKGDIAEGYSVSREKKESFPLTVTSAQKNPTAFYLCASSIGRRNQPQHFGDGTRLSIL.

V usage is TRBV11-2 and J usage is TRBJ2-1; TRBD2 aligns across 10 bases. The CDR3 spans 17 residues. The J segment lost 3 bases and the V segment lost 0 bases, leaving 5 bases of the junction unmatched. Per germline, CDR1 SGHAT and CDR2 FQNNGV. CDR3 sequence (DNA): TGTGCCAGCAGCTTAGAGGCAGCGGGAGGGTTCTACAATGAGCAGTTCTTC. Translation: CASSLEAAGGFYNEQFF.

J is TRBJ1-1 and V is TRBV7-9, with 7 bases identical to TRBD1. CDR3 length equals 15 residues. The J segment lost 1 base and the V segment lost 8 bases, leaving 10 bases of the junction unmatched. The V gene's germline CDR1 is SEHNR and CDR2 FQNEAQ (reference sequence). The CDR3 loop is CASDLRQGSNTEAFF. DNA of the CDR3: TGTGCCAGCGATCTGCGACAGGGATCGAACACTGAAGCTTTCTTT. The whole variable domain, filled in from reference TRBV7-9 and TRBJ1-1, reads DTGVSQNPRHKITKRGQNVTFRCDPISEHNRLYWYRQTLGQGPEFLTYFQNEAQLEKSRLLSDRFSAERPKGSFSTLEIQRTEQGDSAMYLCASDLRQGSNTEAFFGQGTRLTVV.

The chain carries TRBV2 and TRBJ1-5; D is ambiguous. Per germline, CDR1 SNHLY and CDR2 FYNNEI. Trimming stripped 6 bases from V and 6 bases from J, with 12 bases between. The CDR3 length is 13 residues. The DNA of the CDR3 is TGTGCCAGCAGGGCCGGGCCCCCTCAGCCCCAGCATTTT. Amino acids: CASRAGPPQPQHF.

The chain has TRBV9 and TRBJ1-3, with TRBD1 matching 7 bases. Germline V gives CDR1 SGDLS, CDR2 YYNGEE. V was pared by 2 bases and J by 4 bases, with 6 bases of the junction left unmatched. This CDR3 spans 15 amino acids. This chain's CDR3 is CASSVLQGTGNTIYF. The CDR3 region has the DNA TGTGCCAGCAGCGTGTTACAGGGGACCGGAAACACCATATATTTT.

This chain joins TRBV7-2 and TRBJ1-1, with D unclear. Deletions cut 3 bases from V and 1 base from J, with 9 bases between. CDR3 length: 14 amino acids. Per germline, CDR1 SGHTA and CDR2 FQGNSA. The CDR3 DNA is TGTGCCAGCAGCTTGACTCACCAGAACACTGAAGCTTTCTTT. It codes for CASSLTHQNTEAFF. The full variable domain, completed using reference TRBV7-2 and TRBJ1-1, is GAGVSQSPSNKVTEKGKDVELRCDPISGHTALYWYRQSLGQGLEFLIYFQGNSAPDKSGLPSDRFSAERTGGSVSTLTIQRTQQEDSAVYLCASSLTHQNTEAFFGQGTRLTVV.

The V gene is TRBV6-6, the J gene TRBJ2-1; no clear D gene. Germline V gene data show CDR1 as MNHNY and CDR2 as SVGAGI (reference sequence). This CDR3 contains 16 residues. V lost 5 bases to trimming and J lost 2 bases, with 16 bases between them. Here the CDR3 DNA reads TGTGCCAGCAGTCGATCGACCCCCGGGCCCTACAATGAGCAGTTCTTC. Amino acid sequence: CASSRSTPGPYNEQFF.

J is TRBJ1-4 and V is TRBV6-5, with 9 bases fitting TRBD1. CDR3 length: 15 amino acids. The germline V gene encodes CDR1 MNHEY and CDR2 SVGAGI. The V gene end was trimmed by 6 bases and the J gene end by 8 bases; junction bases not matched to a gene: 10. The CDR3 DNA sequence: TGTGCCAGCAGCCGCCGGGGGACAGGGACCGAAAAACTGTTTTTT. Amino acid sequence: CASSRRGTGTEKLFF.